This T cell receptor (beta chain) was identified during a study of T cell repertoires in cytomegalovirus infection (dated by TCRdb to the late 2010s). Turning to the overall study: Peptide stimulations targeted recently identified HLA-C-restricted CMV epitopes, whose presentation resists viral immunomodulation, together with well-studied HLA-B-restricted epitopes. The HLA type of each donor mattered for the analysis, because public TCR beta signatures pointed to carriage of CMV infection along with the matching HLA type.

Per the germline V gene (reference sequence), GTSNPN is the CDR1 and SVGIG is the CDR2. Measured from the cysteine to the phenylalanine, the CDR3 is 14 residues long. Only the CDR3 portion is preserved as DNA: 42 bases, with reading frame beginning at the first base. Sequenced using an Illumina HiSeq 1500. The public reads were quality trimmed at Q25 with fastp and then assembled into clones with MiXCR by TCRdb, keeping productive beta chains. Rows are combined by CDR3 protein, so each entry shows the most common genes and DNA. Recorded for this sample are hundreds of thousands of distinct CDR3 sequences; roughly 46% of them occurred a single time. About 41% of the sample lies in the top ten. Beyond this particular receptor, the publication reports: The ex vivo response was dominated by HLA-C-restricted CMV-specific TCR beta clonotypes, and the single most frequent clonotype in two of eight donors was supplied by these HLA-C-restricted clonotypes. In both this cohort and an independent cohort of a few hundred donors, the cumulative frequency of public TCR beta family members distinguished carriers of CMV infection plus the relevant HLA type.

Taken with the paper, the label for treatment or condition translates to: in vitro stimulation with specific CMV peptide epitopes to enrich CMV-specific T cells. Of note for this clonotype: Its antigen is not yet known. Base quality data are lacking; no much larger clone is found one base away.

This specimen consisted of cultured PBMCs, obtained from culture after CMV antigen stimulation. The receptor was isolated from a human donor in good health (CMV status not recorded). Some clones in this sample may be carry-over from other donors' samples. The receptor chain draws on TRBV30 and TRBJ2-1, and 11 junctional nucleotides match TRBD2. The bases are TGTGCTGCGGACCCGGGACTAGCGGACAATGAGCAGTTCTTC. This sequence encodes CAADPGLADNEQFF.